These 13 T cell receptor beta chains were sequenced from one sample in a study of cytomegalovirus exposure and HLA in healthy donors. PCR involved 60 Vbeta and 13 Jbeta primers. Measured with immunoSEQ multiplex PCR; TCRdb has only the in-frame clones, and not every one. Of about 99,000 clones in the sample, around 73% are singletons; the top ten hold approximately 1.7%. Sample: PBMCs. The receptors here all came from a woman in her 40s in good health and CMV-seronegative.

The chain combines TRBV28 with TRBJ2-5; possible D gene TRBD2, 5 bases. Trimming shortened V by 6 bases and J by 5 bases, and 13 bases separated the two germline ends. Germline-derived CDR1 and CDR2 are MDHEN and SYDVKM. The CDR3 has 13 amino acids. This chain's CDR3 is CASSPAWRETQYF. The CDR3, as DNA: TGTGCCAGCAGCCCTGCCTGGAGGGAGACCCAGTACTTC.

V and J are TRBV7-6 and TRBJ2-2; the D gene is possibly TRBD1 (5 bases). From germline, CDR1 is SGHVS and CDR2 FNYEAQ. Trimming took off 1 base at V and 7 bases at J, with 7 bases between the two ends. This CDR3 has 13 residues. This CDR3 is CASSLEGVGELFF. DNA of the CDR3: TGTGCCAGCAGCTTAGAAGGGGTCGGGGAGCTGTTTTTT.

The CDR3 is CAIRGGEESEAFF. CDR3 DNA: TGTGCCATAAGAGGGGGAGAGGAGTCTGAAGCTTTCTTT. This chain uses TRBV28 with TRBJ1-1, with D perhaps TRBD1 (6 bases). The V end was cut by 10 bases, the J end by 6 bases, with 18 bases between. The CDR3 length is 13 residues. Germline assignment: CDR1 MDHEN and CDR2 SYDVKM. Full variable domain (missing parts from reference TRBV28 and TRBJ1-1): DVKVTQSSRYLVKRTGEKVFLECVQDMDHENMFWYRQDPGLGLRLIYFSYDVKMKEKGDIPEGYSVSREKKERFSLILESASTNQTSMYLCAIRGGEESEAFFGQGTRLTVV.

CDR3 DNA: TGTGCCAGTAGTACAGGGACAGGGTACACTGAAGCTTTCTTT. Amino acids: CASSTGTGYTEAFF. The chain recombines TRBV19 with TRBJ1-1; 9 bases are shared with TRBD1. V dropped 4 bases and J dropped 3; count of bases not matched to a gene: 3. CDR3 length: 14 residues. The germline CDR1 and CDR2 sequences are LNHDA and SQIVND (reference sequence). Using reference TRBV19 and TRBJ1-1 for the parts outside the CDR3, the full variable domain is DGGITQSPKYLFRKEGQNVTLSCEQNLNHDAMYWYRQDPGQGLRLIYYSQIVNDFQKGDIAEGYSVSREKKESFPLTVTSAQKNPTAFYLCASSTGTGYTEAFFGQGTRLTVV.

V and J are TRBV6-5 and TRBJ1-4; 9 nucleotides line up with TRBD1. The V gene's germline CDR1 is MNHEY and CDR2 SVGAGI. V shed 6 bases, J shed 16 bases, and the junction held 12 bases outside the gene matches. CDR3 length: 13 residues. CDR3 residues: CASRSGTGNVGFF. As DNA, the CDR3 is TGTGCCAGCAGATCCGGGACAGGGAACGTAGGGTTTTTT.

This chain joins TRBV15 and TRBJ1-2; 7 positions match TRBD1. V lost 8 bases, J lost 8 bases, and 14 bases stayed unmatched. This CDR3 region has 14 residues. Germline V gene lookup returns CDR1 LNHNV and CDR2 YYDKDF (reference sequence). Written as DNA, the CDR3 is TGTGCCACCGGGATCGACAGGGTTGGACAGGGCTACACCTTC. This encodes CATGIDRVGQGYTF. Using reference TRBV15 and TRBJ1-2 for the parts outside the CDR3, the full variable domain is DAMVIQNPRYQVTQFGKPVTLSCSQTLNHNVMYWYQQKSSQAPKLLFHYYDKDFNNEADTPDNFQSRRPNTSFCFLDIRSPGLGDTAMYLCATGIDRVGQGYTFGSGTRLTVV.

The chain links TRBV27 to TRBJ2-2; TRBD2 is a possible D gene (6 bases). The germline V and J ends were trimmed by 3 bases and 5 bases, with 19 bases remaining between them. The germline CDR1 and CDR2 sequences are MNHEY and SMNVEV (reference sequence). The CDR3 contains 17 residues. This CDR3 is CASSLGLAGRLTGELFF. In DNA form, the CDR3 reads TGTGCCAGCAGTTTGGGGCTAGCCGGGAGATTGACCGGGGAGCTGTTTTTT.

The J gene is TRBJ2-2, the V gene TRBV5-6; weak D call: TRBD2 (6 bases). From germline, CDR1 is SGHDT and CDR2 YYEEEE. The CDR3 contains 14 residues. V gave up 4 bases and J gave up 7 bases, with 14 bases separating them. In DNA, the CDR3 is TGTGCCAGCAGCGTCCTGGGACTTCTCGGGGAGCTGTTTTTT. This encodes CASSVLGLLGELFF.

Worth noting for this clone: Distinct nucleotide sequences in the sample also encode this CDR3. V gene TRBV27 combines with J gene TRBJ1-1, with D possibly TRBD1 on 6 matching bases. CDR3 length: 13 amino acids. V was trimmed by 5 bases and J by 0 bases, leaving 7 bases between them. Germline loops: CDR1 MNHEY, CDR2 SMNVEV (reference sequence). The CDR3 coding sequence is TGTGCCAGCAGTACAGGGATGAACACTGAAGCTTTCTTT. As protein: CASSTGMNTEAFF.

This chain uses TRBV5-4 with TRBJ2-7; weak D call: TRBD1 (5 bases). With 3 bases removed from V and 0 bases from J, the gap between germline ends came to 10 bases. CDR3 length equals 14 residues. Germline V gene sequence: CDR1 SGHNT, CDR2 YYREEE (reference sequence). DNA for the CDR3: TGTGCCAGCAGCTCGACAGCAAGCTCCTACGAGCAGTACTTC. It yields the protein CASSSTASSYEQYF. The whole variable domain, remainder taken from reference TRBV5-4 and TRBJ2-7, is ETGVTQSPTHLIKTRGQQVTLRCSSQSGHNTVSWYQQALGQGPQFIFQYYREEENGRGNFPPRFSGLQFPNYSSELNVNALELDDSALYLCASSSTASSYEQYFGPGTRLTVT.

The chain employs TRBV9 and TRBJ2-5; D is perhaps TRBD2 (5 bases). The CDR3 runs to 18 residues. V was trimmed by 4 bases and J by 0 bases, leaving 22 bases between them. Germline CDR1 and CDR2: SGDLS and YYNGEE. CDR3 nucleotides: TGTGCCAGCAGCCCCCAACTAGTAAGCCCCCCTTACCAAGAGACCCAGTACTTC. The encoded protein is CASSPQLVSPPYQETQYF.

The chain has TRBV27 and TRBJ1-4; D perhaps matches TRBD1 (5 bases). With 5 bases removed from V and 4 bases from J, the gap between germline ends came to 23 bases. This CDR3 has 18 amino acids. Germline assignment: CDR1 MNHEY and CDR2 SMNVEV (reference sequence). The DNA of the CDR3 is TGTGCCAGCAGTCTCCTACAGCCCCTCGGGGGAGTTAATGAAAAACTGTTTTTT. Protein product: CASSLLQPLGGVNEKLFF.

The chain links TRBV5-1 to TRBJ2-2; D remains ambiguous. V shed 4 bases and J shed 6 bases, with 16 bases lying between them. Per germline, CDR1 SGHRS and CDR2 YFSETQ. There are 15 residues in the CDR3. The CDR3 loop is CASSADSLRAGELFF. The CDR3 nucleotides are TGCGCCAGCAGCGCTGATAGTCTCCGGGCCGGGGAGCTGTTTTTT.